The 11 T cell receptor beta chains reported below all come from one sample, sequenced in a study of vaccination effects on CD4 cells after COVID-19. These receptors have no identified antigens. Libraries were prepared by immunoSEQ multiplex PCR; TCRdb keeps only in-frame clonotypes and omits some of them. The sample contains about 15,000 clones, about 70% of which appear only once. Under the ViraFEST assay, PBMC were stimulated with viral peptide pools so that antigen-specific CD4+ T cells expanded. Sequencing was performed afterwards. CD4+ T cells were isolated after less than 13 days of culture. The person acquired a PCR-confirmed SARS-CoV-2 infection between March and December 2020. Either the BNT162b2 or mRNA-1273 vaccine was given to participants in two doses. Source: CD4+ T cells from PBMCs cultured with SARS-CoV-2 spike peptides, taken after COVID-19 vaccination. Every receptor here comes from a human donor who had a prior SARS-CoV-2 infection.

The chain links TRBV2 to TRBJ2-5; a weak D match, TRBD1 (6 bases). V gave up 5 bases and J gave up 5 bases, with 18 bases separating them. The CDR3 contains 15 residues. Germline V gene lookup returns CDR1 SNHLY and CDR2 FYNNEI. The CDR3 sequence: CASSYRDTFVETQYF. CDR3 in DNA: TGTGCCAGCAGTTACCGGGACACTTTTGTTGAGACCCAGTACTTC. The variable domain in full, with the rest retrieved from reference TRBV2 and TRBJ2-5, is EPEVTQTPSHQVTQMGQEVILRCVPISNHLYFYWYRQILGQKVEFLVSFYNNEISEKSEIFDDQFSVERPDGSNFTLKIRSTKLEDSAMYFCASSYRDTFVETQYFGPGTRLLVL.

V gene TRBV24-1 combines with J gene TRBJ2-1; TRBD1 aligns across 11 bases. Germline V lookup: CDR1 KGHDR, CDR2 SFDVKD. V shed 7 bases, J shed 2 bases, and the junction held 3 bases outside the gene matches. The CDR3 is made up of 15 amino acids. The CDR3 spells CATSRDRGAYNEQFF. The CDR3 bases are TGTGCCACCAGCCGGGACAGGGGGGCCTACAATGAGCAGTTCTTC.

The chain recombines TRBV12-3 or TRBV12-4 with TRBJ2-5; no reliable D call. The CDR3 extends over 12 amino acids. Deletions cut 6 bases from V and 5 bases from J, with 10 bases between. In nucleotides, the CDR3 is TGTGCCAGCAGCTATGCCTCGGAGACCCAGTACTTC. This sequence encodes CASSYASETQYF.

The CDR3 protein is CASSEVRGTEAFF. DNA for the CDR3: TGTGCCAGCAGTGAAGTTAGGGGCACTGAAGCTTTCTTT. This chain links TRBV6-1 with TRBJ1-1; D may be TRBD1 (5 bases). CDR1 and CDR2 (germline): MNHNS, SASEGT. Deletions cut 1 base from V and 4 bases from J, with 7 bases between. The CDR3 is 13 residues long.

The chain couples TRBV6-1 to TRBJ1-5, with D hard to call. Germline V CDR1 and CDR2: MNHNS, SASEGT. The CDR3 length is 13 residues. Trimming left V 3 bases short and J 2 bases short, with 5 bases between. CDR3 DNA: TGTGCCAGCAGTGATGCGGGCAATCAGCCCCAGCATTTT. The encoded protein is CASSDAGNQPQHF.

This chain links TRBV30 with TRBJ2-2, with D unclear. Germline CDR1 reads GTSNPN; CDR2 reads SVGIG (reference sequence). This CDR3 is built from 14 residues. Trimming shortened V by 0 bases and J by 8 bases, and 13 bases separated the two germline ends. The CDR3 bases are TGTGCCTGGAGTGTTCAGTTACGGATTGGGGAGCTGTTTTTT. It encodes CAWSVQLRIGELFF.

This chain links TRBV30 with TRBJ1-1; D remains ambiguous. With 2 bases removed from V and 1 base from J, the gap between germline ends came to 11 bases. CDR1 is GTSNPN and CDR2 is SVGIG in the germline V gene (reference sequence). The CDR3 runs 14 residues. The CDR3 bases are TGTGCCTGGAGTCGGGCCTCATCGAACACTGAAGCTTTCTTT. The encoded protein is CAWSRASSNTEAFF.

This sequence joins TRBV11-3 and TRBJ2-1; TRBD2 matches at 11 bases. Germline assignment: CDR1 SGHNT and CDR2 YENEEA. The CDR3 contains 16 residues. J lost 4 bases, V lost 4 bases, and 6 bases had no gene match. The CDR3 reads CASSSQTSGDYNEQFF. CDR3 DNA sequence: TGTGCCAGCAGCTCTCAGACTAGCGGGGATTACAATGAGCAGTTCTTC.

The chain couples TRBV5-4 to TRBJ2-5; possible D gene TRBD1, 8 bases. The ends were cut back, 0 bases at V and 5 bases at J, with 20 bases in the middle. The germline CDR1 and CDR2 sequences are SGHNT and YYREEE (reference sequence). The CDR3 has 17 residues. CDR3 amino acids: CASSLDTGTGSGETQYF. CDR3 sequence (DNA): TGTGCCAGCAGCTTGGATACCGGGACAGGTAGCGGGGAGACCCAGTACTTC. The variable domain in full, completed from reference TRBV5-4 and TRBJ2-5, reads ETGVTQSPTHLIKTRGQQVTLRCSSQSGHNTVSWYQQALGQGPQFIFQYYREEENGRGNFPPRFSGLQFPNYSSELNVNALELDDSALYLCASSLDTGTGSGETQYFGPGTRLLVL.

This clone was recorded only once. The chain uses TRBV9 and TRBJ2-1; D uncertain. The V end was cut by 2 bases, the J end by 0 bases, with 6 bases between. This CDR3 contains 14 residues. Germline V CDR1 and CDR2: SGDLS, YYNGEE. The CDR3 nucleotides read TGTGCCAGCAGCGTTGATAGCTCCTACAATGAGCAGTTCTTC. It is translated as CASSVDSSYNEQFF.

This chain joins TRBV5-1 and TRBJ1-2; the match to TRBD1 covers 11 bases. Germline V gene data show CDR1 as SGHRS and CDR2 as YFSETQ. J was trimmed by 4 bases and V by 4 bases; bases with no gene match: 3. CDR3 length: 14 residues. The CDR3 nucleotides read TGCGCCAGCAGCCTAGGGACAGGGGGCTATGGCTACACCTTC. Translating gives CASSLGTGGYGYTF.